These 9 T cell receptor beta chains came from one sample sequenced in a study of breast tumors, draining lymph nodes, adjacent tissues. MiXCR was run by TCRdb on the multiplex PCR reads, yielding one entry per CDR3 protein. The table includes fewer than 300,000 distinct CDR3 sequences, approximately 31% detected once. Samples came from axillary lymph nodes draining the breast cancer. The sample consisted of axillary lymph node tissue. The receptors were gathered from a female donor with breast cancer. Some clones in this sample may be carry-over from other donors' samples.

There are many counts of this clonotype. This chain uses TRBV3-1 with TRBJ1-6; 9 bases map to TRBD1. CDR1 and CDR2 from the germline V gene are LGHDT and YNNKEL (reference sequence). This CDR3 is built from 15 residues. Unmatched junction bases numbered 3, after V lost 2 bases and J lost 7 bases. CDR3 amino acids: CASSQTGQGNSPLHF. CDR3 sequence (DNA): TGTGCCAGCAGCCAAACGGGACAGGGCAATTCACCCCTCCACTTT.

The sample holds many counts of this clonotype. The V call is TRBV5-1, the J call TRBJ2-7, with 13 bases aligning to TRBD2. The junction had 3 bases not matched to a gene; V was cut back by 0 bases and J by 6 bases. Germline CDR1 SGHRS, CDR2 YFSETQ. This CDR3 has 15 residues. The CDR3 sequence: CASSLVRTSGSEQYF. The CDR3 DNA is TGCGCCAGCAGCTTGGTTAGGACTAGCGGGAGCGAGCAGTACTTC. Variable domain in full (rest from reference TRBV5-1 and TRBJ2-7): KAGVTQTPRYLIKTRGQQVTLSCSPISGHRSVSWYQQTPGQGLQFLFEYFSETQRNKGNFPGRFSGRQFSNSRSEMNVSTLELGDSALYLCASSLVRTSGSEQYFGPGTRLTVT.

There are many counts of this clonotype. V is TRBV30 and J is TRBJ1-2; D gene uncertain. The CDR3 sequence is 13 residues long. Germline values: CDR1 GTSNPN, CDR2 SVGIG (reference sequence). Between the trimmed V and J ends, which lost 2 bases and 6 bases, there was a span of 13 bases. CDR3 sequence: CAWSNSDRNGYTF. The CDR3 bases are TGTGCCTGGAGTAACTCAGACCGTAATGGCTACACCTTC.

This clonotype occurred many times. This chain joins TRBV5-6 and TRBJ2-7; D gene unclear. The CDR3 consists of 14 residues. Germline loops: CDR1 SGHDT, CDR2 YYEEEE. Trimming removed 4 bases at V and 4 bases at J, with 15 bases between. CDR3 in amino acids: CASSPGPLGYEQYF. The CDR3 DNA follows: TGTGCCAGCAGCCCTGGACCGTTGGGATACGAGCAGTACTTC.

This clonotype occurred a few times. The chain couples TRBV20-1 to TRBJ2-1, with 7 bases lining up with TRBD1. The V segment lost 0 bases and the J segment 3 bases; nucleotides outside the gene matches: 5. The CDR3 runs 15 residues. CDR1 DFQATT and CDR2 SNEGSKA come from the germline V gene (reference sequence). In DNA, the CDR3 is TGCAGTGCTAGAGACCCGGGACAGATCTACAATGAGCAGTTCTTC. Translation: CSARDPGQIYNEQFF.

This clonotype was counted at least ten times. The chain joins TRBV14 to TRBJ2-1; 11 bases agree with TRBD2. This CDR3 contains 16 residues. Germline V gene data show CDR1 as SGHDN and CDR2 as FVKESK. V lost 4 bases, J lost 3 bases, and 5 bases stayed unmatched. This CDR3 is CASSPLAGVNYNEQFF. The CDR3 DNA is TGTGCCAGCAGCCCACTAGCGGGAGTGAACTACAATGAGCAGTTCTTC.

This clonotype was observed a handful of times. The CDR3, as DNA: TGCGCCAGCAGTAATGGCAGGGAGCAGTTCTTC. This gives the protein CASSNGREQFF. The genes are TRBV10-1 and TRBJ2-1, with D uncertain. The CDR3 sequence is 11 residues long. Trimming took 5 bases from V and 10 from J, leaving 9 bases between them. CDR1 and CDR2 (germline): WNHNN, SYGVQD (reference sequence).

As for this clonotype: A much larger clone differs by one base, so this may be a read error. The chain is built from TRBV25-1 and TRBJ1-5, with TRBD1 as a possible D gene (5 bases). The CDR3 loop spans 15 amino acids. In germline, CDR1 is MGHDK, CDR2 SYGVNS. The DNA for the CDR3 is TGTGCCAGCAGTGAAGGGAGGGGCGATCGTCAGCCCCGGCATTTT. It codes for CASSEGRGDRQPRHF.

This chain links TRBV19 with TRBJ1-1; the D is unclear. The CDR3 covers 12 residues. Germline V gene data show CDR1 as LNHDA and CDR2 as SQIVND (reference sequence). V lost 7 bases and J 1 base, leaving 7 bases between the germline ends. This chain's CDR3 is CASNLRNTEAFF. The CDR3 nucleotides read TGTGCCAGTAACCTCCGGAACACTGAAGCTTTCTTT.